The entry that follows covers one T cell receptor (beta chain) sequence. Its specificity is not known. The sample originates from a study of vaccination and CD4 T cells after COVID-19. For the study at large: Convalescent patients were SARS-CoV-2 positive by nasal swab PCR; nine or ten mild, one severe. Each individual in the study obtained two doses of BNT162b2 or mRNA-1273 vaccine. Cells were stimulated with overlapping spike peptides from SARS-CoV-2, HCoV-NL63, HCoV-OC43 and HCoV-229E.

The treatment is: approximately nine-day PBMC culture with coronavirus spike peptide pools or control peptides (ViraFEST assay). Cultured CD4+ T cells had their DNA profiled by the Oncomine TCR Beta short-read assay. TCRdb redid the calling of the PCR reads with MiXCR, one entry per CDR3 protein. The sample lists about 8,900 distinct CDR3 sequences, around 64% seen once, with 30% in the top ten. This CDR3 is 14 amino acids long. The V gene end was trimmed by 2 bases and the J gene end by 6 bases; junction bases not matched to a gene: 2. Germline values: CDR1 MNHEY, CDR2 SVGAGI. This chain joins TRBV6-5 and TRBJ1-5, with 9 positions matching TRBD1. The sequence derives from a human donor who had recovered from COVID-19. Material: CD4+ T cells from blood, cultured in vitro. The CDR3 DNA sequence: TGTGCCAGCAGTTACGGACAGGGGAGTCAGCCCCAGCATTTT. This codes for CASSYGQGSQPQHF.